Below are 2 T cell receptor beta chains sequenced from a single sample in a study of blood T cell repertoires in COVID-19. Using immunoSEQ multiplex PCR, the repertoire was profiled, and TCRdb retains in-frame clones only, with some absent. The sample comprises just over 25,000 clones, roughly 90% of which are singletons, and 7.6% rests with the top ten. Sequencing used peripheral blood. The receptors stem from a human donor in a cohort sampled during active COVID-19.

The V call is TRBV7-2, the J call TRBJ2-5; TRBD2 aligns across 11 bases. The CDR3 contains 18 residues. V was clipped by 5 bases and J by 5 bases; unmatched bases: 16. Looked up from germline, CDR1 is SGHTA and CDR2 is FQGNSA. Here the CDR3 DNA reads TGTGCCAGCAGCACTAGGGTGTTAGCGGGGGGGCTAGAGGAGACCCAGTACTTC. As protein: CASSTRVLAGGLEETQYF.

This chain links TRBV5-6 with TRBJ1-2; 11 nucleotides align to TRBD1. CDR1 and CDR2 (germline): SGHDT, YYEEEE. The V segment lost 5 bases and the J segment 6 bases; nucleotides outside the gene matches: 6. The CDR3 runs 14 residues. The CDR3 nucleotides are TGTGCCAGCAGTATGGGACAGGGGGTCGATGGCTACACCTTC. Amino acids: CASSMGQGVDGYTF.